One and the same sample provided the 7 T cell receptor beta chains below, sequenced in a study of CD8+ T cells in alopecia areata. RNA was isolated and reverse transcribed to cDNA, the sequencing template. TCRdb's copy holds only in-frame clones and misses some; the assay was immunoSEQ multiplex PCR. The sample carries 95,000 to 150,000 clones, about 50% recorded once. Treatment: oral pan-JAK inhibitor, 5-10 mg twice daily. The material was CD4+ T cells sorted from blood, obtained at week 4, from a patient treated with tofacitinib. The receptors come from a human donor with alopecia areata.

The chain carries TRBV9 and TRBJ2-1, with 7 positions matching TRBD2. The germline V gene has CDR1 SGDLS and CDR2 YYNGEE. This CDR3 has 15 amino acids. V shed 0 bases, J shed 5 bases, and the junction held 5 bases outside the gene matches. Written as DNA, the CDR3 is TGTGCCAGCAGCGTAGGGCTAGCGGTGAACAATGAGCAGTTCTTC. It encodes CASSVGLAVNNEQFF.

The V call is TRBV5-4, the J call TRBJ2-5; 7 positions agree with TRBD1. Trimming took 3 bases from V and 1 from J; bases not matched to a gene: 3. Germline CDR1 SGHNT, CDR2 YYREEE (reference sequence). The length of the CDR3 is 14 residues. The CDR3 spells CASSSDRVQETQYF. The CDR3 DNA follows: TGTGCCAGCAGCTCTGACAGGGTCCAAGAGACCCAGTACTTC.

Points on this clone: Within the sample, other DNA sequences also encode this same CDR3. V is TRBV7-9 and J is TRBJ1-1, with D tentatively TRBD1 (5 bases). The CDR3 has 13 residues. The V gene lost 5 bases and the J gene lost 1 base, with 8 bases spanning the gap. CDR1 SEHNR and CDR2 FQNEAQ come from the germline V gene (reference sequence). DNA for the CDR3: TGTGCCAGCAGCCTTCAGGGGAACACTGAAGCTTTCTTT. Encoded protein: CASSLQGNTEAFF.

This chain joins TRBV30 and TRBJ2-7; TRBD2 might be the D (5 bases). There are 13 residues in the CDR3. Between the trimmed V and J ends, which lost 6 bases and 2 bases, there was a span of 14 bases. The germline CDR1 and CDR2 sequences are GTSNPN and SVGIG (reference sequence). CDR3 amino acids: CACKIAGTYEQYF. CDR3 nucleotide sequence: TGTGCCTGCAAGATTGCCGGGACCTACGAGCAGTACTTC.

V and J are TRBV30 and TRBJ1-5; D is unclear. Germline CDR1 GTSNPN, CDR2 SVGIG (reference sequence). The CDR3 has 15 residues. The V end lost 2 bases, the J end lost 3 bases, and 14 bases lay between the germline ends. As DNA, the CDR3 is TGTGCCTGGAGTCTCCCATTAGGGATCAATCAGCCCCAGCATTTT. This gives the protein CAWSLPLGINQPQHF.

V and J are TRBV7-8 and TRBJ2-7; TRBD1 might be the D (5 bases). This CDR3 has 14 amino acids. Between the trimmed V and J ends, which lost 4 bases and 3 bases, there was a span of 13 bases. The germline CDR1 and CDR2 sequences are SGHVS and FQNEAQ. CDR3 in amino acids: CASSSQGASYEQYF. The CDR3 region has the DNA TGTGCCAGCAGCTCTCAGGGCGCTAGCTACGAGCAGTACTTC.

This sequence joins TRBV5-1 and TRBJ2-1, with D possibly matching TRBD1 (5 bases). Germline V gene sequence: CDR1 SGHRS, CDR2 YFSETQ. This CDR3 is 18 amino acids long. Deletions cut 2 bases from V and 7 bases from J, with 25 bases between. CDR3 coding DNA: TGCGCCAGCAGCTTCCGGCCCCAGAAAGCAGGGAAGCCAAATGAGCAGTTCTTC. This gives the protein CASSFRPQKAGKPNEQFF.